This is a list of T cell receptor beta chains from one sample in a study of regulatory T cells in long-lasting Graves disease. From the multiplex PCR reads, TCRdb called clonotypes with MiXCR, one entry per CDR3 protein. In the table there are about 430,000 distinct CDR3 sequences, about 15% of which are singletons. These same records also appear under a second study, on T cells in Graves' hyperthyroidism and ophthalmopathy.

This material consisted of peripheral blood mononuclear cells (PBMCs), taken at new diagnosis, from a patient treated with antithyroid drugs. The origin of the receptors is a woman between 40 and 55 years old with Graves disease. Each CDR3 is given with its conserved first and last residue. Rows give clone size only sometimes, using once, few, many, or a class for an expanded clone.

V gene | clone size | CDR3 protein
TRBV7-7 | many | CASSRTGASTDTQYF
TRBV5-4 | many | CASSPLSTSGRGSTDTQYF
TRBV27 | many | CASSSGPNYGYTF
TRBV5-1 | . | CASTLGMNTEAFF
TRBV29-1 | many | CSVVPTGRWGYNEQFF
TRBV20-1 | many | CSARPVGVNSYEQYF
TRBV11-2 | . | CASSLGLAGGSGFF
TRBV2 | many | CASSAGRVNQPQHF
TRBV7-3 | . | CASSSSLAGVGEQYF
TRBV7-9 | many | CASSLVVETFF
TRBV7-2 | many | CASKGRLQETQYF
TRBV7-6 | few | CASSLGRAQETQYF
TRBV19 | many | CASSRDRGSDTEAFF
TRBV30 | . | CAWSASDSNQPQHF
TRBV10-3 | many | CATLAGGTDTQYF
TRBV5-1 | many | CASSFREGRDEQFF
TRBV5-5 | many | CASSSDPASGNTIYF
TRBV11-3 | . | CASSSGLLDEQFF
TRBV20-1 | few | CSARDGHQSRTEQFF
TRBV12-3/TRBV12-4 | many | CASMGQGASYNEQFF
TRBV6-1 | many | CASSSLADLEYNEQFF
TRBV12-3/TRBV12-4 | many | CASTPGGTEAFF
TRBV20-1 | many | CSALWGRAHQPQHF
TRBV6-2/TRBV6-3 | many | CASRKPGQGNDEQYF
TRBV9 | . | CASSPVGGHTGELFF
TRBV7-2 | . | CASSPDASGSGEQYF
TRBV9 | many | CASSVEPGGATGELFF
TRBV24-1 | many | CATSGSSGQGFYEQYF
TRBV10-3 | . | CAITGTSGSRLEQYF
TRBV10-2 | few | CATSGTSGKLSAGAGANVLTF
TRBV18 | many | CASSPLSRQGGSGYTF
TRBV7-2 | . | CASSLMSIGELFF
TRBV11-2 | many | CASSLTPSGIIFNEQFF
TRBV20-1 | many | CSARRTDTQYF
TRBV18 | few | CASSSRTARGDEQFF
TRBV12-3/TRBV12-4 | . | CASRAGGETYEQYF
TRBV5-1 | many | CASSLGQGSNEQFF
TRBV18 | . | CASSPYTRVDEQFF
TRBV30 | . | CAWSVPGNNEQFF
TRBV5-4 | . | CASSRDREGDEQFF
TRBV9 | . | CASSVGDSTLKEQFF
TRBV7-2 | many | CASSLSMRGVGYNEQFF
TRBV11-2 | many | CASSPIRGQNTEAFF
TRBV12-3/TRBV12-4 | . | CASRTSRRADTQYF
TRBV4-2 | . | CASSQAGTGAYNEQFF
TRBV3-1 | few | CASSQRDTTGELFF
TRBV28 | . | CASRWINTEAFF
TRBV10-3 | once | CAIRLTGETEAFF
TRBV10-2 | . | CASSEPYEQFF
TRBV12-3/TRBV12-4 | many | CASDGSRDNEQFF
TRBV29-1 | . | CSVDKAADTQYF
TRBV6-2/TRBV6-3 | . | CASSYSDRVAFF
TRBV18 | . | CASSPVEREKLFF
TRBV7-9 | many | CASSQSTSGKETQYF
TRBV7-6 | few | CASSLEPSGSHNEQFF
TRBV6-2/TRBV6-3 | few | CASSRKAGGTYEQYF
TRBV11-2 | many | CASSPWGGSYNEQFF